These 12 T cell receptor beta chains were sequenced from one sample in a study of technical replicates of blood from a handful of donors. The repertoire was sequenced with immunoSEQ multiplex PCR; TCRdb's copy has only in-frame clones and lacks some. The sample yields about 82,000 clones, over 90% seen once. The material sequenced was T cells isolated from PBMCs. The receptors stem from a human donor in good health.

The CDR3: CSVDGLGVEQYF. CDR3 DNA sequence: TGCAGCGTTGACGGACTAGGGGTCGAGCAGTACTTC. The chain carries TRBV29-1 and TRBJ2-7, with 7 bases aligning to TRBD2. CDR1 SQVTM and CDR2 ANQGSEA come from the germline V gene. Trimming took 3 bases from V and 6 from J; bases not matched to a gene: 5. The length of the CDR3 is 12 residues.

The rearrangement links TRBV5-1 to TRBJ2-7; TRBD1 agrees at 8 bases. CDR3 size: 14 residues. Germline-derived CDR1 and CDR2 are SGHRS and YFSETQ. V lost 0 bases and J lost 7; bases outside the gene matches: 6. CDR3 in amino acids: CASSLGQGNKEQYF. In nucleotides, the CDR3 is TGCGCCAGCAGCTTGGGACAGGGGAATAAAGAGCAGTACTTC.

As concerns this clone: Other DNA sequences from this sample encode an identical CDR3 as well. V and J are TRBV6-5 and TRBJ2-5; tentative D call: TRBD1 (6 bases). Deletions cut 2 bases from V and 5 bases from J, with 12 bases between. From germline, CDR1 is MNHEY and CDR2 SVGAGI. The CDR3 length is 14 residues. This CDR3 is CASSYVGAGETQYF. Here the CDR3 DNA reads TGTGCCAGCAGTTACGTGGGGGCGGGTGAGACCCAGTACTTC.

V and J are TRBV10-3 and TRBJ2-7; 7 bases agree with TRBD1. V gave up 11 bases and J gave up 0 bases; unmatched junction bases: 4. This CDR3 contains 12 residues. Per the germline V gene, CDR1 is ENHRY and CDR2 is SYGVKD. The CDR3 DNA follows: TGTGCCGTCCGGGACAGCTCCTACGAGCAGTACTTC. Protein sequence: CAVRDSSYEQYF.

The CDR3 coding sequence is TGTGCCAGCAGCCTTAATAGCGTTCAAGAGACCCAGTACTTC. This translates into CASSLNSVQETQYF. The rearrangement links TRBV7-2 to TRBJ2-5, with D perhaps matching TRBD2 (5 bases). The germline V and J ends were trimmed by 5 bases and 2 bases, with 12 bases remaining between them. The CDR3 totals 14 residues. The germline V gene encodes CDR1 SGHTA and CDR2 FQGNSA.

V usage is TRBV2 and J usage is TRBJ2-7, with no clear D. Germline CDR1 SNHLY, CDR2 FYNNEI. CDR3 size: 12 residues. With 5 bases removed from V and 9 bases from J, the gap between germline ends came to 14 bases. The CDR3 protein is CASSPRRARQYF. In DNA, the CDR3 is TGTGCCAGCAGTCCCCGCCGAGCTAGGCAGTACTTC.

This clone turned up a few times. This chain connects TRBV19 to TRBJ2-1; 7 bases line up with TRBD1. With 6 bases clipped from V and 0 bases from J, the junction kept 8 bases outside the gene matches. Germline CDR1 LNHDA, CDR2 SQIVND (reference sequence). The length of the CDR3 is 16 residues. The CDR3 DNA reads as TGTGCCAGTAGATCAGGGGGTTCAAGCTCCTACAATGAGCAGTTCTTC. Its protein is CASRSGGSSSYNEQFF.

The rearrangement links TRBV14 to TRBJ2-7, with 8 bases identical to TRBD2. V dropped 3 bases and J dropped 4; count of bases not matched to a gene: 2. Germline V gives CDR1 SGHDN, CDR2 FVKESK. The CDR3 has 13 amino acids. The CDR3 coding sequence is TGTGCCAGCAGCCAGGGACTAGTTTACGAGCAGTACTTC. Residues: CASSQGLVYEQYF.

This chain uses TRBV27 with TRBJ2-7, with a tentative D call TRBD1 (5 bases). There are 13 residues in the CDR3. The V end was cut by 6 bases, the J end by 4 bases, with 13 bases between. CDR1 and CDR2 (germline): MNHEY, SMNVEV (reference sequence). The CDR3 DNA sequence: TGTGCCAGCAGGCCTAGGGGCACTTACGAGCAGTACTTC. This codes for CASRPRGTYEQYF.

This chain links TRBV6-5 with TRBJ2-7, with TRBD2 as a possible D gene (5 bases). Germline values: CDR1 MNHEY, CDR2 SVGAGI. This CDR3 is 14 amino acids long. Trimming pared 0 bases from V and 3 bases from J, leaving 9 bases between. The CDR3 spells CASSYSRAVYEQYF. The CDR3 DNA sequence: TGTGCCAGCAGTTACTCGAGGGCAGTCTACGAGCAGTACTTC.

The J gene is TRBJ2-7, the V gene TRBV14; D possibly corresponds to TRBD1 (5 bases). The CDR3 length is 13 residues. The germline gives CDR1 SGHDN, CDR2 FVKESK. V was cut by 0 bases and J by 5 bases, with 8 bases left in between. In DNA form, the CDR3 reads TGTGCCAGCAGCCAAGATTGGGGCGACGAGCAGTACTTC. Translation: CASSQDWGDEQYF.

Of note for this clone: Other DNA sequences in the sample encode the same CDR3. The rearrangement joins TRBV30 to TRBJ2-3; D might be TRBD2 (5 bases). This CDR3 is 12 amino acids long. Trimming stripped 0 bases from V and 5 bases from J, with 6 bases between. CDR1 is GTSNPN, CDR2 SVGIG, per germline (reference sequence). CDR3 nucleotide sequence: TGTGCCTGGAGTGTTGGAGGAGATACGCAGTATTTT. Its protein is CAWSVGGDTQYF.